This T cell receptor (beta chain) was obtained from a study of technical replicates of blood from several donors. Repertoires were generated with immunoSEQ multiplex PCR, while TCRdb's copy carries only in-frame clones and drops some. This sample carries roughly 87,000 clones, about 94% of them seen once, and the ten largest clones take about 0.22%. Germline lookup yields CDR1 SGDLS and CDR2 YYNGEE. This CDR3 has 17 amino acids. V trimming: 3 bases; J trimming: 4 bases; junction bases outside the gene matches: 3. This clonotype was sampled from a human donor in good health. This rearrangement joins TRBV9 to TRBJ2-2; TRBD2 aligns across 16 bases. What was sequenced was T cells isolated from PBMCs. The DNA of the CDR3 is TGTGCCAGCAGCGCGGGACTAGCGGGAGGGCCCACCGGGGAGCTGTTTTTT. Residues: CASSAGLAGGPTGELFF.